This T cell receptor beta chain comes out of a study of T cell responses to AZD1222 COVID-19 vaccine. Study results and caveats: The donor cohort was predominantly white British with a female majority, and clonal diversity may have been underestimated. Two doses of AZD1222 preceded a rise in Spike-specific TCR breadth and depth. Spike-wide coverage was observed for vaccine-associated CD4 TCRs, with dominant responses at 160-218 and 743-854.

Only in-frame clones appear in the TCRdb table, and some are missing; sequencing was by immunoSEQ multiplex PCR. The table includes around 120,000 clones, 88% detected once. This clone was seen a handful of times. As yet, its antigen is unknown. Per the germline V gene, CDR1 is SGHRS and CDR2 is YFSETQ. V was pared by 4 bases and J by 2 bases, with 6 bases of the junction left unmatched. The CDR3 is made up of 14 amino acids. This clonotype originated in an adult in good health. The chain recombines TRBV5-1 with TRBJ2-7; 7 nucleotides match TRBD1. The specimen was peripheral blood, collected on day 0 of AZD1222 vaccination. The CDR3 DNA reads TGCGCCAGCAGCCAGCCGGGACAGACCTACGAGCAGTACTTC. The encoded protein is CASSQPGQTYEQYF.